A selection of T cell receptor beta chains follows, all from one sample in a study of CD8+ T cells in alopecia areata. The protocol was immunoSEQ multiplex PCR, while the TCRdb copy is restricted to in-frame clones and leaves out a portion. The sample has 95,000 to 120,000 clones, around 55% seen once. Specimen: CD8+ T cells sorted from blood. The receptors shown here come from a human donor in good health. Both conserved end residues are part of each CDR3. A D gene is named only where the DNA matches it firmly. Clone size is given for some rows only: seen once, a few or many times, or a class if the clone is expanded.

clone size: .; D gene: .; V gene: TRBV29-1; CDR3 protein: CSVEDLGVSTEAFF
clone size: .; D gene: .; V gene: TRBV29-1; CDR3 protein: CSGHRMELNYGYTF
clone size: once; D gene: .; V gene: TRBV5-1; CDR3 protein: CASSLSFDRTYEQYF
clone size: few; D gene: .; V gene: TRBV6-6; CDR3 protein: CASSYSPSSYEQYF
clone size: .; D gene: .; V gene: TRBV27; CDR3 protein: CAPWGRTVNSPLHF
clone size: .; D gene: TRBD2; V gene: TRBV30; CDR3 protein: CAWRDSGGGNNEQFF
clone size: .; D gene: TRBD2; V gene: TRBV11-2; CDR3 protein: CASSLGLAGGEQYF
clone size: .; D gene: .; V gene: TRBV4-3; CDR3 protein: CASSQGAWDEQYF
clone size: once; D gene: .; V gene: TRBV19; CDR3 protein: CASSIILPAGANVLTF
clone size: .; D gene: .; V gene: TRBV10-3; CDR3 protein: CAISERQFPDAEAFF
clone size: .; D gene: .; V gene: TRBV29-1; CDR3 protein: CSVELGQGRYNEQFF
clone size: .; D gene: TRBD1; V gene: TRBV6-5; CDR3 protein: CASRQQGDVTEAFF
clone size: .; D gene: TRBD2; V gene: TRBV14; CDR3 protein: CASSPTPDGGAWFGANVLTF
clone size: .; D gene: TRBD2; V gene: TRBV4-2; CDR3 protein: CASSPGGGAYEQYF
clone size: medium-sized; D gene: .; V gene: TRBV28; CDR3 protein: CASSFGPDTQYF
clone size: .; D gene: .; V gene: TRBV7-9; CDR3 protein: CASSLEGTPLYEQYF
clone size: .; D gene: .; V gene: TRBV13; CDR3 protein: CASSLGTGRETQYF
clone size: .; D gene: .; V gene: TRBV2; CDR3 protein: CASSGGGSIFGYTF
clone size: .; D gene: TRBD2; V gene: TRBV6-5; CDR3 protein: CASSPLAGAETQYF
clone size: .; D gene: .; V gene: TRBV30; CDR3 protein: CAWSLTGKIGTDTQYF
clone size: .; D gene: .; V gene: TRBV4-1; CDR3 protein: CASSPLGGRVAYGYTF
clone size: few; D gene: .; V gene: TRBV25-1; CDR3 protein: CASKGLSYEQYF
clone size: .; D gene: .; V gene: TRBV7-8; CDR3 protein: CASSLVQGPSYEQYF
clone size: few; D gene: TRBD2; V gene: TRBV9; CDR3 protein: CASSVGLAGKLNEQFF
clone size: .; D gene: TRBD1; V gene: TRBV5-1; CDR3 protein: CASSRDRALPYEQYF
clone size: .; D gene: .; V gene: TRBV4-3; CDR3 protein: CASSQGRTNYGYTF
clone size: .; D gene: .; V gene: TRBV13; CDR3 protein: CASSLGRSGRVYEQYF
clone size: .; D gene: TRBD1; V gene: TRBV30; CDR3 protein: CATLEGTGDSTGELFF
clone size: few; D gene: TRBD2; V gene: TRBV7-9; CDR3 protein: CASTRSGGADNEQFF
clone size: .; D gene: .; V gene: TRBV27; CDR3 protein: CASSLGAGATQYF
clone size: .; D gene: .; V gene: TRBV27; CDR3 protein: CASSPGTLNQPQHF
clone size: .; D gene: .; V gene: TRBV5-5; CDR3 protein: CASSLESGTDTQYF
clone size: few; D gene: TRBD1; V gene: TRBV30; CDR3 protein: CASGQDTDTQYF
clone size: .; D gene: .; V gene: TRBV2; CDR3 protein: CASSTNNPYEQYF
clone size: .; D gene: .; V gene: TRBV15; CDR3 protein: CATSSLLGHLNTEAFF
clone size: .; D gene: .; V gene: TRBV9; CDR3 protein: CASSVGRQPVVLTF
clone size: .; D gene: TRBD2; V gene: TRBV30; CDR3 protein: CAWSGSLAGGLCAPSAQYF
clone size: .; D gene: TRBD2; V gene: TRBV5-4; CDR3 protein: CASSRGEGYQETQYF
clone size: .; D gene: .; V gene: TRBV2; CDR3 protein: CASSSGRITDGLEQYF
clone size: .; D gene: TRBD1; V gene: TRBV19; CDR3 protein: CASSTGQTSNQPQHF
clone size: many; D gene: TRBD2; V gene: TRBV7-9; CDR3 protein: CASSYTSGVNEQFF
clone size: .; D gene: .; V gene: TRBV5-6; CDR3 protein: CASSPGWGFEKLFF
clone size: .; D gene: .; V gene: TRBV11-1; CDR3 protein: CASSYESRLNTEAFF
clone size: many; D gene: TRBD2; V gene: TRBV10-2; CDR3 protein: CASSESVNAGGPTGANVLTF
clone size: many; D gene: .; V gene: TRBV2; CDR3 protein: CASTDGTEDTQYF
clone size: .; D gene: .; V gene: TRBV28; CDR3 protein: CASSLQGIGYEQYF
clone size: .; D gene: .; V gene: TRBV7-2; CDR3 protein: CASSLVVGIIFYEQYF
clone size: .; D gene: .; V gene: TRBV30; CDR3 protein: CAWSVLGADTQYF
clone size: few; D gene: TRBD1; V gene: TRBV5-6; CDR3 protein: CASSLGGTGYEQYF
clone size: few; D gene: .; V gene: TRBV4-3; CDR3 protein: CASSPSTGTGYEQYF